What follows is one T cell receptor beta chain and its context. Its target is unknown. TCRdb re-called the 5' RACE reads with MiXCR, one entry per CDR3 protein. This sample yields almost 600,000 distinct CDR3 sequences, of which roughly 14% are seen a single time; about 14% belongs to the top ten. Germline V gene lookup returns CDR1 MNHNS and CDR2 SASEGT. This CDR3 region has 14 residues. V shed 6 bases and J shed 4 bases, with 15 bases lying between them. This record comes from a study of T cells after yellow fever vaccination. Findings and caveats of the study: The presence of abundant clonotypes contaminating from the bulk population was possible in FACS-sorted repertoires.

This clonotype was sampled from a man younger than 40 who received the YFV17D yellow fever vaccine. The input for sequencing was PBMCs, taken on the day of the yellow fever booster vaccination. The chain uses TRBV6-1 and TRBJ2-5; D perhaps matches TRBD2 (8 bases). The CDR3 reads CASSPGGLGETQYF. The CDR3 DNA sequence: TGTGCCAGCAGCCCAGGGGGACTAGGAGAGACCCAGTACTTC.